One and the same sample provided the 29 T cell receptor beta chains below, sequenced in a study of T cell changes during pregnancy in multiple sclerosis. The table came from immunoSEQ multiplex PCR; TCRdb's copy has only in-frame clones and leaves some out. Of roughly 32,000 clones listed, 89% are singletons. This sample comprised CD8+ T cells from peripheral blood mononuclear cells, obtained in the third trimester of pregnancy. The origin of the receptors is a female donor with multiple sclerosis, enrolled in a pregnancy study.

For the CDR3, the DNA is TGTGCCAGCAGGGAGAGAGGGGGAACCGGGGAGCTGTTTTTT. Translation gives CASRERGGTGELFF. The chain couples TRBV6-1 to TRBJ2-2, with D possibly TRBD1 on 6 matching bases. The CDR3 length is 14 residues. The germline CDR1 and CDR2 sequences are MNHNS and SASEGT. Trimming stripped 6 bases from V and 5 bases from J, with 13 bases between.

This chain uses TRBV28 with TRBJ1-5, with D maybe TRBD1 (5 bases). This CDR3 spans 14 amino acids. V was trimmed by 7 bases and J by 3 bases, leaving 13 bases between them. From germline, CDR1 is MDHEN and CDR2 SYDVKM. In nucleotides, the CDR3 is TGTGCCAGCAATCCCAGGGCTCCCAATCAGCCCCAGCATTTT. Protein: CASNPRAPNQPQHF. Complete variable domain (other parts from reference TRBV28 and TRBJ1-5): DVKVTQSSRYLVKRTGEKVFLECVQDMDHENMFWYRQDPGLGLRLIYFSYDVKMKEKGDIPEGYSVSREKKERFSLILESASTNQTSMYLCASNPRAPNQPQHFGDGTRLSIL.

V gene TRBV19 combines with J gene TRBJ1-1; D possibly corresponds to TRBD1 (5 bases). The CDR3 is made up of 11 amino acids. From germline, CDR1 is LNHDA and CDR2 SQIVND (reference sequence). V was cut by 8 bases and J by 4 bases, with 8 bases left in between. CDR3 sequence: CASGASTEAFF. The CDR3 nucleotides are TGTGCCAGTGGGGCGAGCACTGAAGCTTTCTTT.

In regard to this clone: A read error may produce the germline difference seen at one junction end. This chain connects TRBV7-2 to TRBJ1-1; 11 positions agree with TRBD1. Germline loops: CDR1 SGHTA, CDR2 FQGNSA. The length of the CDR3 is 18 residues. CDR3 nucleotides: TGTGCCAGTAGCTTAGCCCACCGGGACAGGGGGGCGAACACTGAAGCTTTCTTT. Amino acid sequence: CASSLAHRDRGANTEAFF.

The chain uses TRBV6-1 and TRBJ2-5; no firm D call. V lost 2 bases to trimming and J lost 4 bases, with 11 bases between them. CDR3 size: 14 residues. Germline values: CDR1 MNHNS, CDR2 SASEGT. CDR3 in amino acids: CASSEKTGRETQYF. Here the CDR3 DNA reads TGTGCCAGCAGTGAAAAAACTGGGCGAGAGACCCAGTACTTC.

The chain links TRBV21-1 to TRBJ2-1; the D call TRBD2 from the table was never checked on the DNA. TRBV21-1 is a known pseudogene. This CDR3 has 16 residues. CDR3 DNA: TGTGCCAGCAGCAAGGGCGGACTAGCGGCCTACAATGAGCAGTTCTTC. Translating gives CASSKGGLAAYNEQFF.

The chain combines TRBV13 with TRBJ2-1; D is perhaps TRBD2 (5 bases). Germline values: CDR1 PRHDT, CDR2 FYEKMQ (reference sequence). The V and J ends lost 4 bases and 6 bases respectively, with 19 bases between them. The CDR3 consists of 16 residues. The CDR3 loop reads CASSSVGGERSNEQFF. CDR3 nucleotides: TGTGCCAGCAGCTCCGTGGGTGGGGAGAGGAGCAATGAGCAGTTCTTC.

The chain combines TRBV6-1 with TRBJ2-2; 11 nucleotides line up with TRBD1. V lost 10 bases and J lost 3; bases outside the gene matches: 4. The CDR3 spans 14 residues. Germline lookup yields CDR1 MNHNS and CDR2 SASEGT. The DNA for the CDR3 is TGTGCCACCCCGGGACAGGGGGACACCGGGGAGCTGTTTTTT. Translated, it gives CATPGQGDTGELFF.

The chain couples TRBV2 to TRBJ2-2; D possibly corresponds to TRBD1 (5 bases). The ends were cut back, 7 bases at V and 7 bases at J, with 13 bases in the middle. The CDR3 contains 13 residues. The germline V gene has CDR1 SNHLY and CDR2 FYNNEI. The CDR3 nucleotides read TGTGCCAGCACCCGAGGCAGGGACGGGGAGCTGTTTTTT. Its protein product is CASTRGRDGELFF.

This rearrangement joins TRBV27 to TRBJ2-1; TRBD2 might be the D (5 bases). This CDR3 has 17 amino acids. Trimming removed 3 bases from V and 7 bases from J, with 22 bases in between. CDR1 and CDR2 (germline): MNHEY, SMNVEV (reference sequence). The CDR3 coding sequence is TGTGCCAGCAGTTTGAGTCTTAGCGCCTACTATGCGAATGAGCAGTTCTTC. It yields the protein CASSLSLSAYYANEQFF.

V and J are TRBV15 and TRBJ2-7; 9 nucleotides agree with TRBD1. The V segment lost 5 bases and the J segment 4 bases; nucleotides outside the gene matches: 9. Germline CDR1 reads LNHNV; CDR2 reads YYDKDF (reference sequence). This CDR3 contains 15 residues. The CDR3 region is CATSASRDRAYEQYF. The CDR3 DNA sequence: TGTGCCACCAGCGCCTCCCGGGACAGGGCGTACGAGCAGTACTTC.

V is TRBV10-1 and J is TRBJ1-6; TRBD1 matches 9 bases. The CDR3 length is 14 residues. Germline values: CDR1 WNHNN, CDR2 SYGVQD (reference sequence). Trimming took 3 bases from V and 10 from J; bases not matched to a gene: 4. CDR3 sequence: CASSDRDRESPLHF. For the CDR3, the DNA is TGCGCCAGCAGTGATAGGGACAGGGAATCACCCCTCCACTTT.

The rearrangement links TRBV19 to TRBJ2-1; 16 bases line up with TRBD2. Germline CDR1 is LNHDA and CDR2 is SQIVND (reference sequence). The CDR3 spans 18 residues. V gave up 2 bases and J gave up 4 bases; unmatched junction bases: 5. CDR3 in amino acids: CASSIRGLAGGAYNEQFF. In nucleotides, the CDR3 is TGTGCCAGTAGTATAAGGGGACTAGCGGGGGGGGCTTACAATGAGCAGTTCTTC.

J is TRBJ1-5 and V is TRBV27; 11 bases fit TRBD1. The CDR3 consists of 15 residues. J gave up 5 bases and V 6 bases, and 6 bases lay outside the gene matches. The germline V gene encodes CDR1 MNHEY and CDR2 SMNVEV (reference sequence). The CDR3: CASSPGTGGDQPQHF. Here the CDR3 DNA reads TGTGCCAGCAGCCCCGGGACAGGGGGGGATCAGCCCCAGCATTTT.

Only a few counts were recorded for this clone. The chain combines TRBV2 with TRBJ2-7, with D tentatively TRBD2 (6 bases). The germline V gene encodes CDR1 SNHLY and CDR2 FYNNEI. Trimming shortened V by 1 base and J by 3 bases, and 13 bases separated the two germline ends. The CDR3 runs 15 residues. The CDR3 sequence is CASSEVGSGNYEQYF. CDR3 DNA sequence: TGTGCCAGCAGTGAAGTCGGTAGCGGCAACTACGAGCAGTACTTC.

This chain connects TRBV7-6 to TRBJ1-1; 8 bases agree with TRBD1. The CDR3 runs to 14 residues. Germline values: CDR1 SGHVS, CDR2 FNYEAQ. V shed 5 bases, J shed 1 base, and the junction held 3 bases outside the gene matches. Here the CDR3 DNA reads TGTGCCAGCAGCCAAGGGACAGGGAACACTGAAGCTTTCTTT. It yields the protein CASSQGTGNTEAFF.

The rearrangement joins TRBV2 to TRBJ2-7; D remains unclear. CDR3 length: 14 residues. Trimming cost V 8 bases and J 6 bases, with 20 bases left between them. Germline assignment: CDR1 SNHLY and CDR2 FYNNEI. DNA for the CDR3: TGTGCCAGCCTCCGGGTCCGGATTAGGAGCGAGCAGTACTTC. Translation: CASLRVRIRSEQYF. The variable domain in full, with the rest retrieved from reference TRBV2 and TRBJ2-7, is EPEVTQTPSHQVTQMGQEVILRCVPISNHLYFYWYRQILGQKVEFLVSFYNNEISEKSEIFDDQFSVERPDGSNFTLKIRSTKLEDSAMYFCASLRVRIRSEQYFGPGTRLTVT.

The rearrangement joins TRBV25-1 to TRBJ2-3; possibly TRBD2 for D (5 bases). Trimming took off 6 bases at V and 3 bases at J, with 16 bases between the two ends. This CDR3 has 15 amino acids. Per germline, CDR1 MGHDK and CDR2 SYGVNS. The CDR3 region has the DNA TGTGCCAGCAGCCAGGAGAGGGCACGGACAGATACGCAGTATTTT. This translates into CASSQERARTDTQYF.

The V call is TRBV11-1, the J call TRBJ1-1, with D hard to call. The V gene's germline CDR1 is SGHAT and CDR2 FQDESV (reference sequence). The CDR3 consists of 13 residues. The V end lost 1 base, the J end lost 1 base, and 4 bases lay between the germline ends. The CDR3 loop is CASSLVWNTEAFF. The CDR3, as DNA: TGTGCCAGCAGCTTAGTATGGAACACTGAAGCTTTCTTT.

V usage is TRBV15 and J usage is TRBJ1-6; 7 positions agree with TRBD1. Per the germline V gene, CDR1 is LNHNV and CDR2 is YYDKDF (reference sequence). J was trimmed by 7 bases and V by 1 base; bases with no gene match: 4. The CDR3 spans 15 residues. DNA of the CDR3: TGTGCCACCAGCAGAGGGGGGACAGCAAATTCACCCCTCCACTTT. This translates into CATSRGGTANSPLHF.

The chain employs TRBV13 and TRBJ2-7; D unresolved. The CDR3 extends over 13 amino acids. Germline V lookup: CDR1 PRHDT, CDR2 FYEKMQ (reference sequence). Trimming stripped 5 bases from V and 7 bases from J, with 15 bases between. In DNA, the CDR3 is TGTGCCAGCAGCCACGGGTCCTTTGGTGAGCAGTACTTC. The encoded protein is CASSHGSFGEQYF. The variable domain in full, completed from reference TRBV13 and TRBJ2-7, reads AAGVIQSPRHLIKEKRETATLKCYPIPRHDTVYWYQQGPGQDPQFLISFYEKMQSDKGSIPDRFSAQQFSDYHSELNMSSLELGDSALYFCASSHGSFGEQYFGPGTRLTVT.

Remarks on this clone: The sample carries other DNA sequences with the same CDR3. The chain recombines TRBV9 with TRBJ2-1; the match to TRBD2 covers 10 bases. CDR1 and CDR2 from the germline V gene are SGDLS and YYNGEE. The CDR3 covers 15 residues. V lost 3 bases to trimming and J lost 6 bases; unmatched junction nucleotides: 6. CDR3 region: CASSASGRAGNEQFF. CDR3 coding DNA: TGTGCCAGCAGCGCAAGCGGGAGGGCTGGCAATGAGCAGTTCTTC.

CDR3 bases: TGTGCCAGCAGTGCCGACAGTTCTAGCACAGATACGCAGTATTTT. Translated: CASSADSSSTDTQYF. V is TRBV6-4 and J is TRBJ2-3, with D possibly TRBD1 on 5 matching bases. The CDR3 length is 15 residues. From germline, CDR1 is MRHNA and CDR2 SNTAGT. Trimming cost V 4 bases and J 0 bases, with 11 bases left between them.

The chain links TRBV27 to TRBJ2-5, with 8 bases matching TRBD2. V shed 7 bases, J shed 3 bases, and the junction held 10 bases outside the gene matches. This CDR3 is built from 15 residues. The V gene's germline CDR1 is MNHEY and CDR2 SMNVEV (reference sequence). The CDR3 loop is CASKLEPGLEETQYF. The DNA for the CDR3 is TGTGCCAGCAAGTTGGAACCGGGACTAGAAGAGACCCAGTACTTC.

This chain joins TRBV14 and TRBJ2-3; no firm D call. V lost 4 bases and J 2 bases, leaving 13 bases between the germline ends. CDR1 and CDR2 (germline): SGHDN, FVKESK. The CDR3 is made up of 15 amino acids. The DNA of the CDR3 is TGTGCCAGCAGCCGTAACAAGTTTTCCACAGATACGCAGTATTTT. Its protein is CASSRNKFSTDTQYF.

CDR3 coding DNA: TGTGCCAGCAGCTTTTTCAGCGGGGGGTTCTCCGGGGAGCTGTTTTTT. Its protein product is CASSFFSGGFSGELFF. The J gene is TRBJ2-2, the V gene TRBV5-4, with 9 bases aligning to TRBD2. The CDR3 length is 16 residues. Per germline, CDR1 SGHNT and CDR2 YYREEE (reference sequence). J was trimmed by 6 bases and V by 2 bases; bases with no gene match: 8.

The V gene is TRBV21-1, the J gene TRBJ1-5; the table's TRBD1 call for D was not verified on the DNA. TRBV21-1 is a pseudogene segment. The CDR3 consists of 18 residues. CDR3 in DNA: TGTGCCAGCAGCAACGGGGGACAGGGGCTTTCGGGCAATCAGCCCCAGCATTTT. Residues: CASSNGGQGLSGNQPQHF.

This clone was counted a single time. This chain connects TRBV28 to TRBJ2-7; 9 nucleotides align to TRBD1. The CDR3 contains 14 residues. J lost 5 bases, V lost 8 bases, and 10 bases had no gene match. Looked up from germline, CDR1 is MDHEN and CDR2 is SYDVKM. CDR3 in DNA: TGTGCCAGCTTCCGGACAGGGGAGTACGACGAGCAGTACTTC. It is translated as CASFRTGEYDEQYF.

The chain joins TRBV9 to TRBJ1-1; the match to TRBD1 covers 11 bases. V shed 7 bases, J shed 2 bases, and the junction held 1 base outside the gene matches. The length of the CDR3 is 13 residues. Per germline, CDR1 SGDLS and CDR2 YYNGEE. CDR3 sequence: CASGTGGNTEAFF. CDR3 nucleotide sequence: TGTGCCAGCGGGACAGGGGGTAACACTGAAGCTTTCTTT.